Given below is one T cell receptor (beta chain) in context. CDR3 length: 13 residues. Between the trimmed V and J ends, which lost 5 bases and 4 bases, there was a span of 12 bases. The record originates from a study of control samples from healthy donors and cancer patients. Profiled with immunoSEQ multiplex PCR; TCRdb holds only in-frame clones, not every one. Counted here are 100,000 or so clones, approximately 91% occurring once; the ten biggest clones make up nearly 0.95%. This sequence was found in a woman younger than 45 in good health. The J gene is TRBJ2-7, the V gene TRBV12-3 or TRBV12-4; maybe TRBD1 (7 bases). The specimen sequenced was blood. The CDR3 reads CASSRQGGYEQYF. In nucleotides, the CDR3 is TGTGCCAGCAGTCGACAGGGAGGTTACGAGCAGTACTTC.